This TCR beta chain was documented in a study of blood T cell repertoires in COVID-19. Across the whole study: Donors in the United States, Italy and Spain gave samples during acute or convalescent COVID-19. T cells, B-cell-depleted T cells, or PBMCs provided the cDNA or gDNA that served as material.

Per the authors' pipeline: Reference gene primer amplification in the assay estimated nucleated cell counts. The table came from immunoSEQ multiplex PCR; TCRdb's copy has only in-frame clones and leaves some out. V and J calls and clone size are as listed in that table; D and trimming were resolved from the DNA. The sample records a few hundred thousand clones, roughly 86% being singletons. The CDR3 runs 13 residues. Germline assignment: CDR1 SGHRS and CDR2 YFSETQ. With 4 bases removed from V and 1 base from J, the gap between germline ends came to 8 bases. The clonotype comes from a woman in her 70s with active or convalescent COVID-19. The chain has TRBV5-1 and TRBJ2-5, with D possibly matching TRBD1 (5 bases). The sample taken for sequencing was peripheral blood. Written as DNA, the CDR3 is TGCGCCAGCAGCCGACAGCCCCAAGAGACCCAGTACTTC. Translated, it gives CASSRQPQETQYF.